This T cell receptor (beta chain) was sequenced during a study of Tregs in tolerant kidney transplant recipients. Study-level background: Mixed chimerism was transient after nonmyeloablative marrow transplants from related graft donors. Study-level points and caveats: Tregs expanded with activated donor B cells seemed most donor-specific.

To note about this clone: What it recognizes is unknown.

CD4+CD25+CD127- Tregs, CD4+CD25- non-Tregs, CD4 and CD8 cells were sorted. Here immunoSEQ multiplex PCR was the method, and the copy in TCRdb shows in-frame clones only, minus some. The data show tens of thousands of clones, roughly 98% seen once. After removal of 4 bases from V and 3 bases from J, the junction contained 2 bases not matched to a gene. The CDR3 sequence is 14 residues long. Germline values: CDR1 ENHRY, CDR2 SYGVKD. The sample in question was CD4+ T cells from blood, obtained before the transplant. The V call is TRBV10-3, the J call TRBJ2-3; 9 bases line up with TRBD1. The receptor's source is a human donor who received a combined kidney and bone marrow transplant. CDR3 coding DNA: TGTGCCATCAGTGGGGGACAGGGAACAGATACGCAGTATTTT. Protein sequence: CAISGGQGTDTQYF.